The clone carrying this TCR beta chain has only a few counts. The data were taken from a study of blood T cells in healthy people across ages. CDR3 length equals 15 residues. Trimming stripped 2 bases from V and 3 bases from J, with 13 bases between. The germline gives CDR1 MNHNY, CDR2 SVGAGI (reference sequence). Combining a sample-barcoded 5' primer with a J-beta primer mix, a second PCR ran for 7 to 11 cycles. Every single cDNA molecule received a tag from a template-switch adaptor with 12 random nucleotides. One entry per CDR3 protein, called by TCRdb with MiXCR from the 5' RACE reads. The sample lists approximately 1,700,000 distinct CDR3 sequences, about two fifths occurring once.

The chain is built from TRBV6-6 and TRBJ2-5; D tentatively fits TRBD1 or TRBD2 (5 bases each). This clonotype originated in a human donor in good health. Sequenced input: blood. Written as DNA, the CDR3 is TGTGCCAGCAGTTACGGGGGTCTTGGAAAAGAGACCCAGTACTTC. This encodes CASSYGGLGKETQYF.